The next 15 T cell receptor beta chains were all read from a single sample in a study of blood T cell repertoires in COVID-19. The repertoire was sequenced with immunoSEQ multiplex PCR; TCRdb's copy has only in-frame clones and lacks some. This table has about 140,000 clones, 88% appearing once. Sequencing was carried out using peripheral blood. The receptors were gathered from a human donor with COVID-19, enrolled during active disease. The donor label of this sample is uncertain.

V gene TRBV28 combines with J gene TRBJ2-7, with TRBD1 matching 9 bases. J was trimmed by 2 bases and V by 0 bases; bases with no gene match: 2. The CDR3 is 15 residues long. CDR1 is MDHEN and CDR2 is SYDVKM in the germline V gene. In nucleotides, the CDR3 is TGTGCCAGCAGTTTATGGGGGACAGGGACCTACGAGCAGTACTTC. Its translation is CASSLWGTGTYEQYF.

This clone has more than one count but fewer than ten. The J gene is TRBJ1-4, the V gene TRBV5-1; weak D call: TRBD1 (6 bases). Germline V gene sequence: CDR1 SGHRS, CDR2 YFSETQ. The CDR3 consists of 18 residues. V shed 0 bases and J shed 2 bases, with 17 bases lying between them. CDR3 protein: CASSLVFQGRETNEKLFF. The DNA of the CDR3 is TGCGCCAGCAGCTTGGTGTTTCAGGGGAGGGAGACTAATGAAAAACTGTTTTTT.

This clone occurred once. The chain uses TRBV5-1 and TRBJ1-2; D is unresolved. With 3 bases removed from V and 7 bases from J, the gap between germline ends came to 16 bases. Germline V gene data show CDR1 as SGHRS and CDR2 as YFSETQ. The CDR3 is 14 amino acids. Here the CDR3 DNA reads TGCGCCAGCAGCTCGGCTCAGGACGGGAGTGGCTACACCTTC. Translating gives CASSSAQDGSGYTF.

V is TRBV5-4 and J is TRBJ1-1; 10 bases agree with TRBD1. CDR1 and CDR2 (germline): SGHNT, YYREEE (reference sequence). The CDR3 has 14 residues. The V gene end was trimmed by 4 bases and the J gene end by 6 bases; junction bases not matched to a gene: 6. The CDR3 region is CASSRTGGSSEAFF. CDR3 coding DNA: TGTGCCAGCAGCCGGACAGGGGGGTCTTCTGAAGCTTTCTTT.

This chain joins TRBV19 and TRBJ2-2; the D gene is possibly TRBD1 (5 bases). The CDR3 loop spans 15 amino acids. With 3 bases removed from V and 1 base from J, the gap between germline ends came to 9 bases. Germline values: CDR1 LNHDA, CDR2 SQIVND (reference sequence). Here the CDR3 DNA reads TGTGCCAGTAGTATGGACATGCTGAACACCGGGGAGCTGTTTTTT. Translation: CASSMDMLNTGELFF.

The J gene is TRBJ1-2, the V gene TRBV7-9; 7 bases line up with TRBD1. The germline V gene encodes CDR1 SEHNR and CDR2 FQNEAQ (reference sequence). The CDR3 length is 14 residues. J was trimmed by 4 bases and V by 2 bases; bases with no gene match: 4. CDR3 DNA sequence: TGTGCCAGCAGCTTACAGGAGGGGGCCTATGGCTACACCTTC. Protein product: CASSLQEGAYGYTF.

The rearrangement links TRBV19 to TRBJ2-2; D is possibly TRBD1 (5 bases). V dropped 7 bases and J dropped 2 bases, with 11 bases sitting between them. Germline V CDR1 and CDR2: LNHDA, SQIVND (reference sequence). CDR3 length equals 14 residues. DNA of the CDR3: TGTGCCAGTAAGGGCAGGGAAAACACCGGGGAGCTGTTTTTT. Translated, it gives CASKGRENTGELFF.

This clone was seen a few times. The gene calls are TRBV9 and TRBJ1-4; D possibly corresponds to TRBD1 (5 bases). Germline CDR1 and CDR2: SGDLS and YYNGEE. Trimming took off 1 base at V and 4 bases at J, with 14 bases between the two ends. This CDR3 is built from 16 residues. For the CDR3, the DNA is TGTGCCAGCAGCGTATTTGGACGGGGGGGTAATGAAAAACTGTTTTTT. This translates into CASSVFGRGGNEKLFF. The full variable domain, in which reference TRBV9 and TRBJ1-4 provide the parts outside the CDR3, is DSGVTQTPKHLITATGQRVTLRCSPRSGDLSVYWYQQSLDQGLQFLIQYYNGEERAKGNILERFSAQQFPDLHSELNLSSLELGDSALYFCASSVFGRGGNEKLFFGSGTQLSVL.

The rearrangement uses TRBV18 and TRBJ2-3; possibly TRBD2 for D (6 bases). Trimming left V 3 bases short and J 2 bases short, with 12 bases between. Germline-derived CDR1 and CDR2 are KGHSH and LQKENI. The CDR3 is 15 residues long. CDR3 sequence (DNA): TGTGCCAGCTCACCCGCGGGGCCACACACAGATACGCAGTATTTT. This codes for CASSPAGPHTDTQYF.

The V call is TRBV9, the J call TRBJ2-1; TRBD1 is a possible D gene (6 bases). V lost 0 bases, J lost 5 bases, and 15 bases lay in between. There are 16 residues in the CDR3. Germline CDR1 and CDR2: SGDLS and YYNGEE. CDR3 residues: CASSVGIGTQNNEQFF. DNA for the CDR3: TGTGCCAGCAGCGTAGGGATAGGGACACAAAACAATGAGCAGTTCTTC. Supplemented by reference TRBV9 and TRBJ2-1, the full variable domain reads DSGVTQTPKHLITATGQRVTLRCSPRSGDLSVYWYQQSLDQGLQFLIQYYNGEERAKGNILERFSAQQFPDLHSELNLSSLELGDSALYFCASSVGIGTQNNEQFFGPGTRLTVL.

In this sample, this clone turned up a few times. V is TRBV5-1 and J is TRBJ1-1; no clear D gene. Germline CDR1 SGHRS, CDR2 YFSETQ. Trimming took off 0 bases at V and 4 bases at J, with 13 bases between the two ends. The CDR3 totals 15 residues. CDR3 residues: CASSLGLGEITEAFF. The CDR3 nucleotides read TGCGCCAGCAGCTTGGGCCTTGGGGAGATCACTGAAGCTTTCTTT.

This sequence joins TRBV5-4 and TRBJ2-2; D is undetermined. Germline values: CDR1 SGHNT, CDR2 YYREEE (reference sequence). This CDR3 comprises 15 residues. V lost 4 bases to trimming and J lost 6 bases, with 16 bases between them. CDR3 protein: CASSNSGHWAGELFF. CDR3 in DNA: TGTGCCAGCAGCAACTCGGGTCATTGGGCCGGGGAGCTGTTTTTT.

This chain connects TRBV6-5 to TRBJ2-7; D may be TRBD1 (5 bases). The CDR3 has 14 residues. The germline V gene has CDR1 MNHEY and CDR2 SVGAGI. V lost 7 bases and J lost 4, with 17 bases in between. Here the CDR3 reads CASKSMDTRYEQYF. The CDR3 nucleotides read TGTGCCAGCAAGTCCATGGACACGAGATACGAGCAGTACTTC.

The chain carries TRBV6-5 and TRBJ1-5; 8 bases are shared with TRBD1. Unmatched junction bases numbered 7, after V lost 6 bases and J lost 6 bases. This CDR3 has 14 residues. The germline V gene has CDR1 MNHEY and CDR2 SVGAGI. CDR3 in DNA: TGTGCCAGCAGGATGGACAGGGACAGTCAGCCCCAGCATTTT. Translation gives CASRMDRDSQPQHF.

This chain uses TRBV23-1 with TRBJ2-3; perhaps TRBD2 as D (5 bases). TRBV23-1 belongs to the ORF category, with a function that is uncertain. This CDR3 spans 15 amino acids. V was pared by 3 bases and J by 3 bases, with 13 bases between. CDR3 protein: CASSHFLPGTDTQYF. CDR3 in DNA: TGCGCCAGCAGTCATTTCCTCCCGGGAACAGATACGCAGTATTTT.